This TCR beta chain was profiled in a study of blood T cell repertoires in COVID-19. The overall study: PBMCs, B-cell-depleted T cells, or T cells provided the cDNA or gDNA that made up the material.

The junction had 8 bases not matched to a gene; V was cut back by 6 bases and J by 6 bases. Germline assignment: CDR1 ENHRY and CDR2 SYGVKD. The CDR3 is 14 residues long. Assay used: immunoSEQ multiplex PCR; TCRdb lists only in-frame clones, some missing. The sample carries 23,000 or so clones, more than 75% recorded once. The V and J genes are TRBV10-3 and TRBJ2-3, with TRBD2 matching over 8 bases. The TCR sequence derives from a human donor with active COVID-19. The donor label of this sample is uncertain. The specimen was peripheral blood. As DNA, the CDR3 is TGTGCCATCAGGGAGGGACTAGGGGCCGATACGCAGTATTTT. Translation: CAIREGLGADTQYF.